This T cell receptor beta chain was documented in a study of CXCR3-negative and CXCR3-positive naive CD8 T cells. Whole-study findings and limits: Both naive subsets carried similar amounts of surface CD5, so TCR strength was inferred from TRB CDR3 properties. In CXCR3-positive naive cells, the TRB CDR3s were more hydrophobic than in CXCR3-negative naive cells. Naive cells that were CXCR3-negative or CXCR3-positive used TRBV-TRBJ genes alike, while memory cells diverged.

The CDR3 loop spans 13 amino acids. Per germline, CDR1 SNHLY and CDR2 FYNNEI. The CD45RO-CCR7+CD27+CD95- phenotype denoted naive CD8+ T cells. Libraries were UMI-labeled 5' RACE TRB cDNA. Reanalyzing the 5' RACE reads, TCRdb keeps one entry per CDR3 protein, without DNA. The sample includes 100,000 to 150,000 distinct CDR3 sequences. A remark on this clonotype: The antigen is undetermined.

The sample consisted of naive CXCR3+ CD8+ T cells from blood. Subset indicated: CD45RO-CCR7+CD27+CD95- naive CD8+ T cells expressing CXCR3 (TNR3+). V usage is TRBV2 and J usage is TRBJ2-1; TCRdb lists TRBD2, though no DNA is available to test this call. This TCR was sampled from a human donor in good health. Some clones in this sample may be carry-over from other donors' samples. The CDR3 spells CASGLADPSEQFF.